The 19 T cell receptor beta chains below come from one sample, sequenced in a study of control samples from healthy donors and cancer patients (TCRdb year 2020). The library was prepared using the immunoSEQ multiplex PCR assay. Sourced from immuneACCESS, this table was stored by TCRdb with only in-frame sequences that have V and J called. A share of the clones is absent; for the studies checked, an unresolved V gene accounts for under half, and the remainder has no known explanation. The sample table records tens of thousands of clones; under 95% of these occur just once. The top ten clones comprise 1.3% of the sample. The material sequenced was PBMCs. The receptors derive from a woman aged 35 to 49 with lung cancer.

The chain is built from TRBV24-1 and TRBJ2-2, with 15 bases that match TRBD2. Germline loops: CDR1 KGHDR, CDR2 SFDVKD. The CDR3 has 18 amino acids. Trimming at V came to 4 bases and at J to 2 bases, leaving 4 bases not matched to a gene. This CDR3 is CATSDWGLAGGNTGELFF. DNA for the CDR3: TGTGCCACCAGTGACTGGGGACTAGCGGGGGGAAACACCGGGGAGCTGTTTTTT.

The V call is TRBV6-1, the J call TRBJ2-7; D is unclear. In germline, CDR1 is MNHNS, CDR2 SASEGT. This CDR3 region has 11 residues. Trimming left V 0 bases short and J 6 bases short, with 3 bases between. CDR3 DNA sequence: TGTGCCAGCAGTGAAGCATTCGAGCAGTACTTC. Residues: CASSEAFEQYF.

V usage is TRBV12-3 or TRBV12-4 and J usage is TRBJ1-2; D unclear. Trimming pared 6 bases from V and 7 bases from J, leaving 9 bases between. This CDR3 region has 11 residues. The CDR3 region is CASRSIGGYTF. The CDR3 DNA reads as TGTGCCAGCAGAAGTATTGGTGGCTACACCTTC.

The CDR3, as DNA: TGCGCCAGCAACCCCACCGGCACTGAAGCTTTCTTT. As protein: CASNPTGTEAFF. The chain employs TRBV10-2 and TRBJ1-1; D is uncertain. This CDR3 region has 12 residues. Germline values: CDR1 WSHSY, CDR2 SAAADI. V lost 7 bases, J lost 4 bases, and 10 bases lay in between.

The CDR3 coding sequence is TGTGCCAGCTCACCAAAGGGCACAGATACGCAGTATTTT. Its translation: CASSPKGTDTQYF. The rearrangement joins TRBV18 to TRBJ2-3; D is ambiguous. The CDR3 consists of 13 residues. V was pared by 2 bases and J by 1 base, with 4 bases between. Germline values: CDR1 KGHSH, CDR2 LQKENI.

The rearrangement links TRBV6-1 to TRBJ1-5; the match to TRBD1 covers 7 bases. V shed 2 bases and J 7 bases; nucleotides not matched to a gene: 8. CDR3 size: 15 residues. Germline lookup yields CDR1 MNHNS and CDR2 SASEGT. CDR3 nucleotide sequence: TGTGCCAGCAGTGAACGGTCAGGGGGTGGCCAGCCCCAGCATTTT. Its protein is CASSERSGGGQPQHF.

The genes are TRBV6-5 and TRBJ1-2; 7 nucleotides align to TRBD1. Germline CDR1 reads MNHEY; CDR2 reads SVGAGI. V was pared by 6 bases and J by 8 bases, with 3 bases of the junction left unmatched. CDR3 length: 11 residues. CDR3 nucleotide sequence: TGTGCCAGCAGCCAAGGGGGCGGCTACACCTTC. It specifies CASSQGGGYTF.

The genes are TRBV12-3 or TRBV12-4 and TRBJ2-3, with 7 nucleotides matching TRBD2. Unmatched junction bases numbered 4, after V lost 2 bases and J lost 14 bases. The CDR3 is made up of 11 amino acids. CDR3 region: CASSLMSGVYF. The CDR3 coding sequence is TGTGCCAGCAGTTTAATGAGCGGGGTGTATTTT.

A single count supports this clone. V is TRBV5-1 and J is TRBJ2-7, with unresolved D. V was shortened by 2 bases and J by 2 bases, with 8 bases between the two germline ends. Germline CDR1 reads SGHRS; CDR2 reads YFSETQ. The CDR3 length is 13 residues. CDR3 loop: CASSLGVAYEQYF. The CDR3 coding sequence is TGCGCCAGCAGCTTAGGAGTAGCCTACGAGCAGTACTTC.

The chain recombines TRBV6-5 with TRBJ1-6; no definite D call. The CDR3 is made up of 14 amino acids. Germline CDR1 MNHEY, CDR2 SVGAGI. Trimming shortened V by 6 bases and J by 9 bases, and 15 bases separated the two germline ends. CDR3 DNA sequence: TGTGCCAGCAGAACTGAGACGGAGAGTTCACCCCTCCACTTT. Translated: CASRTETESSPLHF.

This clone was detected only a few times. The chain joins TRBV20-1 to TRBJ2-2; 9 nucleotides agree with TRBD2. Germline V gene sequence: CDR1 DFQATT, CDR2 SNEGSKA (reference sequence). J gave up 3 bases and V 3 bases, and 2 bases lay outside the gene matches. The CDR3 extends over 14 amino acids. CDR3: CSASAGGYTGELFF. DNA for the CDR3: TGCAGTGCTAGTGCGGGGGGGTACACCGGGGAGCTGTTTTTT.

This chain joins TRBV29-1 and TRBJ1-1; 9 bases are a match to TRBD1. Germline trimming cut 6 bases from V and 0 bases from J; bases unmatched to any gene: 8. The CDR3 is 15 amino acids. Germline V gene data show CDR1 as SQVTM and CDR2 as ANQGSEA. CDR3 bases: TGCAGCGTGCGACAGGGGGGGACCGTGAACACTGAAGCTTTCTTT. This gives the protein CSVRQGGTVNTEAFF.

The chain is built from TRBV24-1 and TRBJ1-5; D not certain. V shed 5 bases and J shed 0 bases, with 7 bases lying between them. Germline CDR1 reads KGHDR; CDR2 reads SFDVKD. The length of the CDR3 is 14 residues. CDR3 in DNA: TGTGCCACCAGTGTTGGGGATAGCAATCAGCCCCAGCATTTT. Translation gives CATSVGDSNQPQHF.

This sequence joins TRBV5-1 and TRBJ2-6, with a tentative D call TRBD1 (6 bases). The germline V and J ends were trimmed by 6 bases and 0 bases, with 10 bases remaining between them. Germline values: CDR1 SGHRS, CDR2 YFSETQ. This CDR3 has 15 amino acids. The CDR3 here is CASKQGFSGANVLTF. In DNA form, the CDR3 reads TGCGCCAGCAAACAGGGATTCTCTGGGGCCAACGTCCTGACTTTC.

This sequence joins TRBV6-1 and TRBJ2-7, with 10 bases fitting TRBD1. CDR1 is MNHNS, CDR2 SASEGT, per germline. V trimming: 3 bases; J trimming: 6 bases; junction bases outside the gene matches: 2. The CDR3 covers 13 residues. CDR3 protein: CASSEDRGFEQYF. The CDR3 DNA sequence: TGTGCCAGCAGTGAGGACAGGGGGTTCGAGCAGTACTTC.

The chain has TRBV24-1 and TRBJ1-1; the match to TRBD1 covers 8 bases. CDR1 and CDR2 (germline): KGHDR, SFDVKD. The J segment lost 2 bases and the V segment lost 10 bases, leaving 5 bases of the junction unmatched. The CDR3 has 13 residues. The CDR3 spells CATTGGVNTEAFF. CDR3 bases: TGTGCCACTACAGGGGGGGTCAACACTGAAGCTTTCTTT.

This clone was found a few times. J is TRBJ2-7 and V is TRBV6-1; D uncertain. The CDR3 spans 14 residues. CDR1 and CDR2 (germline): MNHNS, SASEGT. Trimming left V 1 base short and J 3 bases short, with 10 bases between. CDR3 region: CASSEGPHRYEQYF. CDR3 DNA: TGTGCCAGCAGTGAAGGGCCGCACCGCTACGAGCAGTACTTC.

The chain joins TRBV24-1 to TRBJ2-1; TRBD1 matches 9 bases. With V trimmed by 4 bases and J by 5 bases, 5 bases remained unmatched. The CDR3 runs 15 residues. Germline V gene sequence: CDR1 KGHDR, CDR2 SFDVKD. The CDR3 region has the DNA TGTGCCACCAGTGACGGGACAGGGAAAAACAATGAGCAGTTCTTC. It specifies CATSDGTGKNNEQFF.

For the CDR3, the DNA is TGTGCTAGTGGGACGGACCCCTCTGGAAACACCATATATTTT. Translated, it gives CASGTDPSGNTIYF. V is TRBV12-5 and J is TRBJ1-3; D unresolved. Germline-derived CDR1 and CDR2 are LGHNT and FRNRAP. This CDR3 has 14 amino acids. The V end lost 6 bases, the J end lost 0 bases, and 9 bases lay between the germline ends. The full variable domain, with the rest looked up from reference TRBV12-5 and TRBJ1-3, is DARVTQTPRHKVTEMGQEVTMRCQPILGHNTVFWYRQTMMQGLELLAYFRNRAPLDDSGMPKDRFSAEMPDATLATLKIQPSEPRDSAVYFCASGTDPSGNTIYFGEGSWLTVV.